The rows below give T cell receptor beta chains drawn from one sample of a study of blood T cells in healthy people across ages. Via MiXCR, TCRdb re-called the 5' RACE reads, giving one row per CDR3 protein. The sample contains about 290,000 distinct CDR3 sequences, around 30% of which appear only once. The sample was blood. These receptors all stem from a woman aged 70 to 79 in good health. CDR3s include the opening cysteine and the closing phenylalanine or tryptophan. Fields, in order: V gene, clone size, J gene, CDR3 length, D gene, CDR3 protein, CDR3 DNA. The D gene is left open where the match is weak. Clone size is not always given. Where it is, it says once, few, many or a class for expanded clones.

TRBV5-1	-	TRBJ2-3	16	TRBD1	CASSVSGTGRVDTQYF	TGCGCCAGCAGCGTTTCTGGGACAGGGAGAGTGGATACGCAGTATTTT
TRBV28	few	TRBJ2-5	11	-	CASSLNREQYF	TGTGCCAGCAGTTTAAACCGGGAGCAGTACTTC
TRBV20-1	few	TRBJ1-5	12	-	CSASWANQPQHF	TGCAGTGCTAGTTGGGCCAATCAGCCCCAGCATTTT
TRBV28	many	TRBJ2-7	14	TRBD1	CASRPGQAAYEQYF	TGTGCCAGCAGACCCGGACAGGCGGCCTACGAGCAGTACTTC
TRBV7-2	few	TRBJ2-7	13	-	CASSLERFYEQYF	TGTGCCAGCAGCTTGGAGCGTTTTTACGAGCAGTACTTC
TRBV6-4	-	TRBJ2-2	14	TRBD1	CASRGQFNTGELFF	TGTGCCAGCAGGGGACAGTTTAACACCGGGGAGCTGTTTTTT
TRBV7-2	-	TRBJ2-1	16	-	CASSLGSGLTYNEQFF	TGTGCCAGCAGCTTAGGGAGCGGGCTAACTTACAATGAGCAGTTCTTC
TRBV20-1	few	TRBJ2-7	12	-	CSGTYQNYEQYF	TGCAGTGGGACCTATCAAAACTACGAGCAGTACTTC
TRBV13	once	TRBJ2-7	14	-	CASSYTGQAYEQYF	TGTGCCAGCAGCTATACAGGGCAGGCCTACGAGCAGTACTTC
TRBV6-5	-	TRBJ2-1	18	TRBD2	CASSYSSAGISSYNEQFF	TGTGCCAGCAGTTACTCGTCAGCGGGAATTAGCTCCTACAATGAGCAGTTCTTC
TRBV27	few	TRBJ1-1	15	-	CASSFHPIRNTEAFF	TGTGCCAGTAGTTTCCACCCGATACGGAACACTGAAGCTTTCTTT
TRBV3-1	many	TRBJ1-1	16	-	CASSQAWAGGAGEAFF	TGTGCCAGCAGCCAAGCATGGGCGGGGGGCGCAGGTGAAGCTTTCTTT
TRBV4-1	-	TRBJ1-2	19	-	CASSQDPKGSLASNYGYTF	TGCGCCAGCAGCCAAGATCCCAAGGGGAGCCTAGCAAGTAACTATGGCTACACCTTC
TRBV4-3	-	TRBJ1-2	16	-	CASSQESGGAYYGDTF	TGCGCCAGCAGCCAAGAATCTGGGGGCGCCTACTATGGCGACACCTTC
TRBV28	few	TRBJ1-2	14	-	CASSSSSGQYGYTF	TGTGCCAGCAGTTCGTCCTCCGGACAGTACGGCTACACCTTC
TRBV12-3/TRBV12-4	-	TRBJ2-1	14	-	CASRVAEYYNEQFF	TGTGCCAGCAGAGTGGCGGAATACTACAATGAGCAGTTCTTC
TRBV12-3/TRBV12-4	-	TRBJ1-3	14	-	CASSFEGRGNTIYF	TGTGCCAGCAGTTTTGAGGGGCGCGGAAACACCATATATTTT
TRBV3-1	few	TRBJ1-2	14	-	CASSQSETYYGYTF	TGTGCCAGCAGCCAGAGTGAGACTTACTATGGCTACACCTTC
TRBV5-1	few	TRBJ2-1	17	TRBD1	CAIAPGTGPTFYNEQFF	TGCGCCATCGCCCCCGGGACAGGCCCTACTTTCTACAATGAGCAGTTCTTC
TRBV28	few	TRBJ2-7	16	TRBD1	CASGKNDRVGGYEQYF	TGTGCCAGCGGGAAAAACGACAGGGTCGGCGGGTACGAGCAGTACTTC
TRBV7-6	few	TRBJ2-2	16	TRBD2	CASSSGILAGTGELFF	TGTGCCAGCAGCTCGGGTATCCTAGCGGGCACCGGGGAGCTGTTTTTT
TRBV7-6	-	TRBJ2-7	15	-	CASSPAALSSYEQYF	TGTGCTAGCAGCCCGGCAGCCCTAAGCTCCTACGAGCAGTACTTC
TRBV28	many	TRBJ1-5	16	TRBD1	CASSLIGQEGNQPQHF	TGTGCCAGCAGTTTAATAGGACAGGAGGGGAATCAGCCCCAGCATTTT
TRBV24-1	many	TRBJ2-2	15	-	CATSDTSGDFGELFF	TGTGCCACCAGTGATACTAGTGGGGATTTCGGGGAGCTGTTTTTT
TRBV12-3/TRBV12-4	once	TRBJ2-7	14	-	CASSLRADGGEQYF	TGTGCCAGCAGTTTACGAGCGGATGGAGGCGAGCAGTACTTC
TRBV20-1	-	TRBJ1-1	12	-	CSARGGATEAFF	TGCAGTGCTAGAGGTGGGGCCACTGAAGCTTTCTTT
TRBV6-5	few	TRBJ1-1	13	-	CASRRREGTEAFF	TGTGCCAGCAGACGTAGGGAGGGCACTGAAGCTTTCTTT
TRBV7-6	-	TRBJ1-1	15	TRBD1	CASSPGTGGAAEAFF	TGTGCCAGCAGTCCGGGGACAGGGGGCGCGGCTGAAGCTTTCTTT
TRBV25-1	few	TRBJ1-4	15	-	CASSDPGSFNEKLFF	TGTGCCAGCAGTGACCCAGGGTCGTTTAATGAAAAACTGTTTTTT
TRBV5-1	-	TRBJ2-1	11	TRBD2	CASSWGGEQFF	TGCGCCAGCAGCTGGGGGGGTGAGCAGTTCTTC
TRBV12-3/TRBV12-4	-	TRBJ2-3	15	-	CASSLSGASADTQYF	TGTGCCAGCAGTTTAAGCGGAGCGAGCGCAGATACGCAGTATTTT
TRBV20-1	many	TRBJ1-1	12	-	CSARGHHTEAFF	TGCAGTGCTAGAGGACACCACACTGAAGCTTTCTTT
TRBV5-1	few	TRBJ2-5	14	-	CASSLVVDGETQYF	TGCGCCAGCAGCTTGGTCGTAGACGGAGAGACCCAGTACTTC
TRBV29-1	many	TRBJ2-7	13	-	CSVRTSPGDEQYF	TGCAGCGTCCGGACATCCCCGGGGGACGAGCAGTACTTC
TRBV20-1	few	TRBJ1-4	11	-	CSALKGEKLFF	TGCAGTGCCCTCAAGGGTGAAAAACTGTTTTTT
TRBV29-1	many	TRBJ2-5	11	-	CSVEQRETQYF	TGCAGCGTTGAACAGCGGGAGACCCAGTACTTC